The clone carrying this TCR beta chain was seen at least ten times. Its antigen is currently unknown. Thyroid ultrasound, orbital computed tomography, clinical symptoms, and serum thyroxine and TRAb underpinned diagnoses. The sample originates from a study of T cells in Graves' hyperthyroidism and ophthalmopathy. Study-wide background: Peripheral blood was secured at the point of initial diagnosis, before any treatment.

RNA transcripts provided the source from which TCR beta CDR3 regions were amplified. The TCR CDR3 first-round RT-PCR relied on the HTBI primer set. TCRdb re-derived calls from the multiplex PCR reads in MiXCR, one entry per CDR3 protein. The sample has about 480,000 distinct CDR3 sequences, approximately 25% seen once. V was shortened by 2 bases and J by 8 bases, with 9 bases between the two germline ends. The germline CDR1 and CDR2 sequences are SGHTA and FQGNSA. CDR3 size: 12 residues. Whole-study results and caveats: The model forecast ophthalmopathy, anticipating it by a median about 7 months before onset.

V gene TRBV7-2 combines with J gene TRBJ1-2, with D maybe TRBD1 (6 bases). Sequencing used blood. The source of this sequence is a woman in her thirties with Graves' ophthalmopathy. In DNA form, the CDR3 reads TGTGCCAGCAGCTTATGGGGGCAGGGCTACACCTTC. It codes for CASSLWGQGYTF.